This T cell receptor beta chain stems from a study of regulatory T cells in long-lasting Graves disease (dated by TCRdb to the early 2020s). About the study as a whole: In the newly diagnosed Graves' disease group, patients had been taking antithyroid drugs for less than 3 months. The study was conducted in China and was registered as a clinical trial. A total of 35 or so samples were covered by TCR sequencing, comprising roughly 13 persistent and 20 newly diagnosed Graves' disease patients. Patients with persistent Graves' disease were compared with patients with newly diagnosed Graves' disease using TCR sequencing and RNA sequencing of peripheral blood.

Results the study describes overall, beyond this receptor: The study examined only peripheral blood because the primary lesion, thyroid tissue, could not be accessed. The authors noted that the small sample size was a limitation that may lower accuracy. Preferential use of TRBV28, TRBJ1-2 and TRBJ2-5 was observed in persistent disease, whereas TRBV20-1 and TRBJ2-1 were favored in newly diagnosed disease. Only the TCR beta chain was sequenced and analyzed. A larger number of public clonotypes was shared among persistent patients (around 2,500) than among newly diagnosed patients (about 990). Lower TCR Shannon entropy and fewer highly expanded clones were observed in persistent Graves' disease patients than in newly diagnosed patients, which suggested clonal expansion.

Sample time point, as interpreted from the label and publication: newly diagnosed GD, antithyroid drugs for less than 3 months. For both TCR sequencing and RNA sequencing, RNA was extracted from PBMCs in TRIzol. The diagnosis of Graves' disease followed American Thyroid Association guidelines. Patients were recruited from an endocrinology department in Xi'an, China. Each patient gave around 9 milliliters of peripheral blood, collected in an EDTA anticoagulant tube. Ficoll Paque Plus density gradient separation was used to isolate PBMCs, and no additional T cell sorting was done. An Agilent 2100 Bioanalyzer and agarose gel were used to check RNA quality, while a NanoDrop 2000 measured RNA concentration. Receptors were amplified or captured by multiplex PCR. Sequencing relied on an Illumina HiSeq 4000. To build TCR beta libraries, CDR3 regions were amplified by Arm-PCR using iRepertoire HTBI primers. Before sequencing, the PCR products underwent gel purification. As for the original processing: A total of fewer than 65 TRBV and 14 TRBJ segments were identified across samples and were used for gene usage analysis of CDR3 amino acid clonotypes. COPE and FqMerger were used to merge filtered high-quality paired reads into contigs. BLAST was used to align contigs to IMGT TRBV, TRBD and TRBJ reference genes, and CDR3 was defined according to IMGT. Any clonotype with a frequency above 0.1% was counted as a highly expanded clone. Repertoire diversity was measured by Shannon entropy, and V-J evenness by the Gini coefficient. Clonotypes shared by more than one individual were considered public. TCRdb reworked the public reads: Q25 trimming with fastp, MiXCR clone assembly, productive beta chains retained. Duplicate CDR3 protein sequences are folded into a single record with the most common DNA and genes. These V and J calls derive from TCRdb rather than the authors' analysis. Here the sample has 580,000 or so distinct CDR3 sequences; about 15% occur a single time. The ten largest make up more than 10% of the sample.

Trimming leaves V shorter by 2 bases and J shorter by 4 bases, with the junction holding 5 bases beyond the gene matches. Looking up the germline V gene yields CDR1 SGHRS and CDR2 YFSETQ. The CDR3 runs 15 amino acids, cysteine and phenylalanine included. Just the 45-base CDR3 DNA is kept, in frame starting at base 1. This clonotype has more than one count but fewer than ten. Its antigen specificity is not known. Base qualities are not recorded, but no much larger clone differs from it by a single base. The sample was also reused in another study, on T cells in Graves' hyperthyroidism and ophthalmopathy. The second study's authors report: A patient counted as having stable Graves' hyperthyroidism if no progression to ophthalmopathy occurred over 18 months of follow-up. Hyperthyroidism patients were newly diagnosed, with disease duration under 2 months, and aged 18 to 65 years. The study excluded patients with uncontrolled infections, other autoimmune diseases, pregnancy or lactation. Clinical symptoms, serum thyroxine and TRAb, thyroid ultrasound, and orbital computed tomography formed the basis for the diagnoses. The first round of RT-PCR for the TCR CDR3 was performed with the HTBI primer set and the Qiagen OneStep RT-PCR kit. Most expanded thyroid clonotypes (frequency above 0.001) were also detected in blood, a finding suggesting that blood repertoires may reflect thyroid immune responses. A 13 V-J signature model separated ophthalmopathy from stable hyperthyroidism, with approximately 87% sensitivity and 81.08% specificity in cross-validation and 80%/75% in testing. In validation, progression to ophthalmopathy was predicted by the model with around 71% sensitivity and 72.22% specificity, a median of roughly 6 months before onset. TCR V-J signatures able to tell the groups apart were searched for in a discovery cohort of 100 or so patients, of whom over 40 had Graves' ophthalmopathy and some 60 had stable Graves' hyperthyroidism. Prospective prediction of ophthalmopathy was tested in an independent validation cohort consisting of 18 hyperthyroidism patients and 17 patients who later progressed to ophthalmopathy. The approximately 98 discovery patients were randomly divided into training and test sets at a 7:3 ratio. The study also compared thyroid tissue and blood T-cell repertoires from a handful of Graves' hyperthyroidism patients. After blood sampling, hyperthyroidism patients were treated with methimazole at a starting dose of 30 mg daily, and ophthalmopathy patients were treated with high-dose intravenous methylprednisolone. The libraries were constructed in a second round of multiplex PCR and then size-selected and purified. Paired-end sequencing of the libraries was performed with 100 bp reads on an Illumina HiSeq2000. SOAPnuke was used to process the raw data, throwing out any read that contained adapters or uncalled bases, had a mean Phred below 15, or lacked an exact constant-primer or identifier match. High-quality paired reads were merged with COPE v1.2.5, and unique nucleotide sequences were defined as clonotypes. MiTCR v1.1 was used to align clonotypes to the IMGT TRBV, TRBD and TRBJ reference segments. The analysis was restricted to V-J combinations with a frequency above 0.0001, which together covered approximately 99% of the repertoires. A TCS score was defined as the ratio between F50 (clonal expansion) and ExV (chaos), using BLOSUM62-based TCRdist between CDR3 peptides within each V-J. Welch's t-statistics and random forest reduced 500 to 650 V-J features to 13, which were used in a naive Bayes classifier (R e1071). Sample size was not statistically predetermined, and blinding of investigators to group allocation was not performed. The paper reports TCR Vbeta CDR3 sequencing of some 140 peripheral blood samples: under 45 ophthalmopathy, 70 to 85 hyperthyroidism and approximately 17 progressor patients.

Sample: peripheral blood mononuclear cells (PBMCs), taken at new diagnosis, from a patient treated with antithyroid drugs. This sequence originates from a man aged 18 to 29 with Graves disease. Donor details come from another sample of the same person, matched by shared clones. The chain links TRBV5-1 with TRBJ2-3; 9 bases in between match TRBD2. This receptor carries the CDR3 CASSFSGSRADTQYF. DNA sequence: TGCGCCAGCAGCTTTAGCGGGAGTAGAGCAGATACGCAGTATTTT.